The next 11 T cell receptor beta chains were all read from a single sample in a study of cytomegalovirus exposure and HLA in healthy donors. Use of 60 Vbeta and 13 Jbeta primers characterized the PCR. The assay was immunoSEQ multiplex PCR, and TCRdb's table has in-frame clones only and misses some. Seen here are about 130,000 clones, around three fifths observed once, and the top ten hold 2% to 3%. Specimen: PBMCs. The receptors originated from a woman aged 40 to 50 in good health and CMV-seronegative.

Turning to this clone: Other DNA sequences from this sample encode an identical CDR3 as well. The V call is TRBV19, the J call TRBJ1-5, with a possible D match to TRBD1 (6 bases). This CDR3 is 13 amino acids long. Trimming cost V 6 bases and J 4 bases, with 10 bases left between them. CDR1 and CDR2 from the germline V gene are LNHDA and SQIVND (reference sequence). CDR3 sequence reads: CASSGDRNQPQHF. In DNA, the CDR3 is TGTGCCAGTAGCGGTGACAGGAATCAGCCCCAGCATTTT. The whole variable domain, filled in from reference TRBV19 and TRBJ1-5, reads DGGITQSPKYLFRKEGQNVTLSCEQNLNHDAMYWYRQDPGQGLRLIYYSQIVNDFQKGDIAEGYSVSREKKESFPLTVTSAQKNPTAFYLCASSGDRNQPQHFGDGTRLSIL.

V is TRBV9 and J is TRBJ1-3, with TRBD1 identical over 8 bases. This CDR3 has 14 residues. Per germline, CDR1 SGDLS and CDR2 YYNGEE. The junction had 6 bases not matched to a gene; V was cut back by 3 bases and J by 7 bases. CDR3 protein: CASSGRQGRNTIYF. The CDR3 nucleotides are TGTGCCAGCAGCGGGCGACAGGGGAGGAACACCATATATTTT.

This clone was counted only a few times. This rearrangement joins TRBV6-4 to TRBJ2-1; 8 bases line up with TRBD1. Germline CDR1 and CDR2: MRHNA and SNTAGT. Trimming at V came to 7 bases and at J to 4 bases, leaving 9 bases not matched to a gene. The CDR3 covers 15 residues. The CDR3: CASKSPWDRYNEQFF. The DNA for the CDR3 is TGTGCCAGCAAATCCCCCTGGGACAGGTACAATGAGCAGTTCTTC.

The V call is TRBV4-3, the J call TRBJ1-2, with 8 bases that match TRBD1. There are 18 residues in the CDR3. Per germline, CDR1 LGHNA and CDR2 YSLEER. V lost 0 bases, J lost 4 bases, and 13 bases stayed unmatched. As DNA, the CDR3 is TGCGCCAGCAGCCAAGATCTTTACGGCGGACAGGGCGTCTATGGCTACACCTTC. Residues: CASSQDLYGGQGVYGYTF.

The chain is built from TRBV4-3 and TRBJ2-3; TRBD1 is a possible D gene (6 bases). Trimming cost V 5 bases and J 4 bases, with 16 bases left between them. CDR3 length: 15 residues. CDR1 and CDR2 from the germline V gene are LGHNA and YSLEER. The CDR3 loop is CASSSRQAGADTQYF. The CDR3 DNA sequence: TGCGCCAGCAGCTCTCGACAGGCCGGGGCAGATACGCAGTATTTT.

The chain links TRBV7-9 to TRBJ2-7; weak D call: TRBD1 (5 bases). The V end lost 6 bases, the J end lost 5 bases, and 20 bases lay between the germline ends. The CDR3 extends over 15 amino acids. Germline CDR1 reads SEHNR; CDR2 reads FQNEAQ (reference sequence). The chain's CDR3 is CASRPPGKALDEQYF. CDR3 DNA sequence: TGTGCCAGCAGGCCTCCAGGGAAGGCTCTAGACGAGCAGTACTTC.

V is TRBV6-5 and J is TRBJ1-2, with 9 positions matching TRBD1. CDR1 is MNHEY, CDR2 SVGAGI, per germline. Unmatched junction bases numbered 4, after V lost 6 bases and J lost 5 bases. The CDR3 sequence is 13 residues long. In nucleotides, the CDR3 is TGTGCCAGCAGCCTACAGGGGGCATATGGCTACACCTTC. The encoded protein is CASSLQGAYGYTF.

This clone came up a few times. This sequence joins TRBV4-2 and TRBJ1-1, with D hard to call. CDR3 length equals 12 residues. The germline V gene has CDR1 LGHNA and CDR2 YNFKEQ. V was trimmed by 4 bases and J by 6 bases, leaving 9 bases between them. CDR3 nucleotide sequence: TGTGCCAGCAGCCCGTCTTTATCTGAAGCTTTCTTT. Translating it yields CASSPSLSEAFF.

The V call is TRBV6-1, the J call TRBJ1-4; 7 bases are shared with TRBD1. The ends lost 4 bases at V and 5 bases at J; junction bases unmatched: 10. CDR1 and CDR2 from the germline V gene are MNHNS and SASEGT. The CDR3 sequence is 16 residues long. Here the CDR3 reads CASSVGLTGSNEKLFF. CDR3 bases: TGTGCCAGCAGTGTAGGACTGACAGGGTCCAATGAAAAACTGTTTTTT.

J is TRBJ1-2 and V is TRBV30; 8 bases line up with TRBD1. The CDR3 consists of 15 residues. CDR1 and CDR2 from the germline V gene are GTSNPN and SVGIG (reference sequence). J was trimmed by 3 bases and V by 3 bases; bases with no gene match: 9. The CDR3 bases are TGTGCCTGGAGAAGAGGACAGGGCAGGGACTATGGCTACACCTTC. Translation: CAWRRGQGRDYGYTF. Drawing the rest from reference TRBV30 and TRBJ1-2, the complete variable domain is SQTIHQWPATLVQPVGSPLSLECTVEGTSNPNLYWYRQAAGRGLQLLFYSVGIGQISSEVPQNLSASRPQDRQFILSSKKLLLSDSGFYLCAWRRGQGRDYGYTFGSGTRLTVV.

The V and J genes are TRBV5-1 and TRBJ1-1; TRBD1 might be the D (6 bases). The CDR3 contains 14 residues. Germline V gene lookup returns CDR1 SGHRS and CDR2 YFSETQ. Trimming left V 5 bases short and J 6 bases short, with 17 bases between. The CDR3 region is CASSLGTGGAEAFF. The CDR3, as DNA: TGCGCCAGCAGTCTGGGCACGGGGGGCGCTGAAGCTTTCTTT.